This TCR beta chain emerged from a study of identifying expanded T cells in peripheral blood. Healthy donors had no documented immune events, such as infections, while sampled. This clone was counted only a few times. What it binds is not known. Study-level points and caveats: Variance in clone template counts between two-week samples significantly increased with total template count across all healthy donors.

This CDR3 spans 13 amino acids. The ends lost 7 bases at V and 7 bases at J; junction bases unmatched: 7. CDR1 and CDR2 from the germline V gene are SGHRS and YFSETQ. Method: immunoSEQ multiplex PCR; TCRdb's copy keeps in-frame clones and lacks some. The profile shows about 80,000 clones, 70% to 90% of them singletons. Sequencing was performed on blood. The receptor was isolated from a person aged 18 to 70 in good health. V and J are TRBV5-1 and TRBJ1-2; 10 bases map to TRBD1. The CDR3 here is CASGTGEEVGYTF. The CDR3 DNA sequence: TGCGCCAGCGGGACAGGGGAGGAGGTTGGCTACACCTTC.